This T cell receptor (beta chain) emerged from a study of CD8 T cells in ankylosing spondylitis (dated 2017 in TCRdb). A note on the overall study: The study profiled T cell receptor beta repertoires in healthy donors and ankylosing spondylitis patients to find disease-linked TCR variants. The whole study cohort included roughly 110 healthy donors and around 25 ankylosing spondylitis patients. Peripheral blood was sampled, and synovial fluid was also collected from ankylosing spondylitis patients.

Sequencing relied on an Illumina HiSeq 2500. TCR beta libraries were prepared by quantitative 5'-RACE with molecular barcodes. The paper's processing steps were these. To identify disease-linked TCR variants, a new computational method was used, one built on a probabilistic model of VDJ rearrangement. TCRdb took the public reads, trimmed them with fastp at Q25, ran MiXCR for clone calling and kept in-frame beta chains. Records with the same CDR3 protein are collapsed into one entry carrying the most frequent genes and DNA. The V and J calls were determined by TCRdb, not by the authors. The sample profile shows about 500,000 distinct CDR3 sequences; over 9.5% of them were found once. Around 7% of the sample is held by the ten biggest clonotypes. Paper-wide results and their limitations: The disease-linked clones were reported as significantly enriched in matched synovial fluid samples from ankylosing spondylitis patients. Some motif variants were previously reported in synovial fluid and blood of reactive arthritis patients, suggesting common disease-initiation mechanisms. Blood from ankylosing spondylitis patients appeared to be characterized by a TCR beta motif made up of several highly homologous amino acid variants. The disease-linked clones showed a CD8+ phenotype and occurred at relatively low frequencies in peripheral blood.

This clonotype was picked up a small number of times. The antigen it binds to is not known. No clone much larger than this one lies a single base away; base qualities are absent. The sequenced sample consisted of blood, either unsorted or a sorted T cell fraction (not recorded which). The receptor comes from a male donor with ankylosing spondylitis.

CDR3 loop: CASGLGTSSYNEQFF. The DNA sequence follows: TGTGCTAGTGGTTTGGGCACGAGCTCCTACAATGAGCAGTTCTTC. The rearranged segments are TRBV12-5 and TRBJ2-1, with no reliable assignment of the D segment. The germline V gene sets CDR1 to LGHNT and CDR2 to FRNRAP. Including cysteine and phenylalanine, the CDR3 has 15 amino acids. Only the CDR3 DNA is retained, 45 bases long and in frame from the first base. Between the V and J ends, shortened by 1 base and 0 bases respectively, the junction contains 7 bases.